These 8 T cell receptor beta chains came from one sample sequenced in a study of shared clonotypes between healthy human individuals. Profiling relied on immunoSEQ multiplex PCR, and the TCRdb table lists in-frame clones only, not all of them. The table has nearly 1 million clones, about 80% seen once. Sequencing used memory CD4+ T cells sorted from blood. Subset described: CD45RA-negative fraction. All receptors come from a man younger than 30 in good health.

V and J are TRBV18 and TRBJ1-1; D is unresolved. The CDR3 sequence is 15 residues long. Germline V gene sequence: CDR1 KGHSH, CDR2 LQKENI. V was pared by 2 bases and J by 0 bases, with 10 bases between. CDR3 DNA: TGTGCCAGCTCACCAGAGGGAACTATGAACACTGAAGCTTTCTTT. Translating gives CASSPEGTMNTEAFF.

The chain uses TRBV7-6 and TRBJ1-3, with D tentatively TRBD1 (5 bases). Trimming pared 1 base from V and 0 bases from J, leaving 16 bases between. This CDR3 is 18 amino acids long. Germline CDR1 and CDR2: SGHVS and FNYEAQ. Written as DNA, the CDR3 is TGTGCCAGCAGCTTAGGCGGACATCTTCAATCCTCTGGAAACACCATATATTTT. Translating it yields CASSLGGHLQSSGNTIYF.

A word on this clone: One end of the junction does not line up with germline, which may come from a read error. V is TRBV5-1 and J is TRBJ2-7, with D tentatively TRBD2 (6 bases). This CDR3 is 14 amino acids long. CDR1 is SGHRS and CDR2 is YFSETQ in the germline V gene. The CDR3 sequence: CASSLRFSGHEQCF. Here the CDR3 DNA reads TGCGCCAGCAGCTTGAGATTTAGCGGTCACGAGCAGTGCTTC.

This clone was seen more than once but under ten times. This chain links TRBV29-1 with TRBJ2-3, with 12 nucleotides matching TRBD2. The trim removed 4 bases at V and 3 bases at J, leaving 5 bases unmatched. The CDR3 has 15 amino acids. CDR1 and CDR2 from the germline V gene are SQVTM and ANQGSEA. DNA for the CDR3: TGCAGCGTTGTGCTAGCGGGAGGGCAGACAGATACGCAGTATTTT. Translating it yields CSVVLAGGQTDTQYF.

This clone was detected only once. The rearrangement uses TRBV2 and TRBJ2-5; 8 bases line up with TRBD1. CDR3 length: 14 residues. The germline CDR1 and CDR2 sequences are SNHLY and FYNNEI. Germline trimming cut 6 bases from V and 2 bases from J; bases unmatched to any gene: 5. The CDR3 sequence: CASSPGQAQETQYF. DNA for the CDR3: TGTGCCAGCAGCCCGGGACAGGCGCAAGAGACCCAGTACTTC.

The chain recombines TRBV7-3 with TRBJ2-5; the D is unclear. V was pared by 5 bases and J by 4 bases, with 17 bases between. The CDR3 loop spans 15 amino acids. Germline V gene sequence: CDR1 SGHTA, CDR2 FQGTGA. The CDR3 is CASSPGGESRETQYF. DNA for the CDR3: TGTGCCAGCAGCCCCGGTGGGGAATCGCGAGAGACCCAGTACTTC.

The chain couples TRBV18 to TRBJ1-1; D is uncertain. The CDR3 loop spans 15 amino acids. CDR1 KGHSH and CDR2 LQKENI come from the germline V gene. V gave up 3 bases and J gave up 1 base, with 12 bases separating them. The CDR3, as DNA: TGTGCCAGCTCACCTAGGCCCGCGGAGAACACTGAAGCTTTCTTT. Translation: CASSPRPAENTEAFF.

This clone was seen many times. The chain recombines TRBV11-2 with TRBJ2-1, with D possibly matching TRBD2 (6 bases). CDR1 is SGHAT and CDR2 is FQNNGV in the germline V gene. With 5 bases removed from V and 7 bases from J, the gap between germline ends came to 15 bases. The CDR3 contains 14 residues. CDR3 coding DNA: TGTGCCAGCAGCCAGATGCATGGGGGGAATGAGCAGTTCTTC. As protein: CASSQMHGGNEQFF.